Listed below are T cell receptor beta chains from one sample, sequenced in a study. A single record per CDR3 protein comes from TCRdb applying MiXCR to the 5' RACE reads. The sample yields about 11,000 distinct CDR3 sequences, 25% to 30% seen once. Sequenced material: Tregs sorted from a lymph node. Source of these receptors: a female donor with breast cancer. Both conserved end residues are part of each CDR3. The D gene is left open where the match is weak. Where a row states a size, it is once, few, many or the class of an expanded clone; other rows omit it.

>TRBV5-1|medium-sized|NA|TRBJ2-5
CASSFQETQYF
TGCGCCAGCAGCTTCCAAGAGACCCAGTACTTC
>TRBV4-2|medium-sized|NA|TRBJ2-7
CASSQDGLKPYEQYF
TGTGCCAGCAGCCAAGATGGGCTTAAACCCTACGAGCAGTACTTC
>TRBV12-3/TRBV12-4|medium-sized|NA|TRBJ1-1
CASSTPDDRNTEAFF
TGTGCCAGCAGTACTCCTGACGACAGGAACACTGAAGCTTTCTTT
>TRBV30|NA|NA|TRBJ1-3
CAWSVLDGNTIYF
TGTGCCTGGAGTGTTCTGGATGGAAACACCATATATTTT
>TRBV20-1|medium-sized|TRBD1|TRBJ1-1
CSAYLTGEAFF
TGCAGTGCATACCTTACAGGGGAGGCTTTCTTT
>TRBV19|few|NA|TRBJ2-1
CASSYGSGPYNEQFF
TGTGCCAGTAGTTATGGTAGCGGTCCCTACAATGAGCAGTTCTTC
>TRBV6-2/TRBV6-3|NA|NA|TRBJ1-2
CASSQREDRRINYGYTF
TGTGCCAGCAGTCAACGAGAGGACAGAAGAATTAACTATGGCTACACCTTC
>TRBV7-3|NA|NA|TRBJ2-4
CASSFSGHPKNIQYF
TGTGCCAGCAGCTTTTCAGGGCACCCCAAAAACATTCAGTACTTC
>TRBV7-2|NA|NA|TRBJ2-4
CAGSLVTGLNIQYF
TGTGCCGGCAGCTTAGTGACGGGATTAAACATTCAGTACTTC
>TRBV5-1|medium-sized|NA|TRBJ1-5
CASSFLGGGDQPQHF
TGCGCCAGCAGCTTTCTCGGGGGAGGGGATCAGCCCCAGCATTTT
>TRBV11-2|many|NA|TRBJ2-1
CASSPTGPIYNEQFF
TGTGCCAGCAGCCCTACAGGGCCAATCTACAATGAGCAGTTCTTC
>TRBV20-1|medium-sized|NA|TRBJ2-1
CSARGSGRYNEQFF
TGCAGTGCTAGAGGTAGCGGACGCTACAATGAGCAGTTCTTC
>TRBV25-1|many|NA|TRBJ1-1
CASSLGVDSEAFF
TGTGCCAGCAGCCTCGGGGTCGACAGCGAAGCTTTCTTT
>TRBV7-9|NA|NA|TRBJ2-7
CASSLSTYEQYF
TGTGCCAGCAGCTTATCCACCTACGAGCAGTACTTC
>TRBV2|many|NA|TRBJ2-1
CASSEATISSYNEQFF
TGTGCCAGCAGTGAGGCTACGATTAGCTCCTACAATGAGCAGTTCTTC
>TRBV9|NA|TRBD2|TRBJ2-1
CASAGTKYNEQFF
TGTGCCAGCGCCGGGACTAAATACAATGAGCAGTTCTTC
>TRBV5-1|NA|NA|TRBJ1-1
CASSFIKKTEAFF
TGCGCCAGCAGCTTTATCAAGAAAACTGAAGCTTTCTTT
>TRBV3-1|few|NA|TRBJ1-5
CASSPRRLNQPQHF
TGTGCCAGCAGCCCCAGGAGACTCAATCAGCCCCAGCATTTT
>TRBV7-2|medium-sized|NA|TRBJ2-1
CASSIIGPRQPYNEQFF
TGTGCCAGCAGCATTATCGGCCCCAGACAGCCCTACAATGAGCAGTTCTTC
>TRBV6-5|medium-sized|TRBD2|TRBJ2-1
CASSYASGRNNEQFF
TGTGCCAGCAGTTACGCTAGCGGGAGGAATAATGAGCAGTTCTTC
>TRBV24-1|medium-sized|NA|TRBJ2-1
CATSGVGVSFNEQFF
TGTGCCACCAGTGGCGTTGGGGTCAGTTTCAATGAGCAGTTCTTC
>TRBV12-3/TRBV12-4|medium-sized|NA|TRBJ2-1
CASRSSGLGLNEQFF
TGTGCCAGCAGGAGTTCTGGGCTAGGTCTCAATGAGCAGTTCTTC
>TRBV12-3/TRBV12-4|many|NA|TRBJ1-1
CASSFRGTEAFF
TGTGCCAGCAGTTTCAGGGGCACTGAAGCTTTCTTT
>TRBV15|many|TRBD2|TRBJ2-1
CATSRVAGGPNEQFF
TGTGCCACCAGCAGAGTAGCGGGGGGCCCCAATGAGCAGTTCTTC
>TRBV12-3/TRBV12-4|few|NA|TRBJ2-1
CASSLVGGTYNEQFF
TGTGCCAGCTCCCTCGTGGGCGGGACCTACAATGAGCAGTTCTTC
>TRBV7-3|medium-sized|TRBD2|TRBJ2-5
CASSPGAGIQETQYF
TGTGCCAGCAGCCCGGGAGCGGGGATCCAAGAGACCCAGTACTTC
>TRBV4-1|many|NA|TRBJ2-1
CASTPRARGSYNEQFF
TGCGCCAGCACCCCCCGGGCGAGAGGCTCCTACAATGAGCAGTTCTTC
>TRBV27|medium-sized|TRBD2|TRBJ2-1
CASSLSGSSYNEQFF
TGTGCCAGCAGCCTCAGCGGGAGCTCCTACAATGAGCAGTTCTTC
>TRBV5-6|NA|NA|TRBJ2-3
CASSLADTQYF
TGTGCCAGCAGCTTGGCAGATACGCAGTATTTT
>TRBV20-1|medium-sized|NA|TRBJ1-2
CSASGPSDGYTF
TGCAGTGCCTCTGGACCCAGCGATGGCTACACCTTC
>TRBV6-1|few|NA|TRBJ1-3
CASSEWKGSSGNTIYF
TGTGCCAGCAGTGAATGGAAGGGGTCCTCTGGAAACACCATATATTTT
>TRBV6-5|many|NA|TRBJ1-2
CASSYGGNYGYTF
TGTGCCAGCAGTTACGGGGGAAATTATGGCTACACCTTC
>TRBV6-1|medium-sized|NA|TRBJ1-1
CASSDWAMGTEAFF
TGTGCCAGCAGTGATTGGGCCATGGGGACTGAAGCTTTCTTT
>TRBV29-1|NA|NA|TRBJ2-7
CSVEGSSGMAYEQYF
TGCAGCGTTGAAGGTAGTAGCGGCATGGCCTACGAGCAGTACTTC
>TRBV6-5|few|NA|TRBJ1-1
CASSYSGGLNAVAFF
TGTGCCAGCAGTTACTCCGGGGGACTGAACGCTGTAGCTTTCTTT
>TRBV5-1|few|NA|TRBJ1-2
CASSLEGEDYGYTF
TGCGCCAGCAGCTTGGAGGGAGAGGACTATGGCTACACCTTC
>TRBV6-6|medium-sized|NA|TRBJ1-1
CATENVGAFF
TGTGCCACCGAAAACGTGGGAGCTTTCTTT
>TRBV5-5|NA|NA|TRBJ1-5
CASSPHGSSSNRPQHF
TGTGCCAGCAGCCCCCACGGGAGCTCTAGCAATCGGCCCCAGCATTTT
>TRBV10-3|NA|NA|TRBJ2-1
CAISADMSTEQFF
TGTGCCATCAGTGCCGACATGAGCACTGAGCAGTTCTTC
>TRBV7-9|NA|NA|TRBJ2-7
CTSSSLTGSSCEQYF
TGTACCAGCAGCTCCTTGACTGGGAGCTCCTGCGAGCAGTACTTC
>TRBV7-8|medium-sized|NA|TRBJ2-7
CASSSKGLGIYEQYF
TGTGCCAGCAGCTCTAAGGGATTGGGTATCTACGAGCAGTACTTC
>TRBV7-9|NA|TRBD2|TRBJ2-1
CASSLAPGVRGGKQFF
TGTGCCAGCAGCTTAGCCCCGGGGGTACGGGGGGGTAAGCAGTTCTTC
>TRBV29-1|NA|NA|TRBJ2-2
CSVAGSTGELFF
TGCAGCGTTGCTGGGAGCACAGGGGAGCTGTTTTTT
>TRBV5-1|many|TRBD1|TRBJ1-2
CASSLAGTGNSNYGYTF
TGCGCCAGCAGCTTGGCTGGGACAGGGAATAGCAATTATGGCTACACCTTC
>TRBV5-1|large|NA|TRBJ2-1
CASSLAWSLTDEQFF
TGCGCCAGCAGCTTGGCCTGGTCTTTAACCGATGAGCAGTTCTTC
>TRBV7-9|medium-sized|NA|TRBJ1-1
CASSLRAGGPFENTEAFF
TGTGCCAGCAGCTTAAGGGCAGGCGGACCATTTGAGAACACTGAAGCTTTCTTT
>TRBV7-9|NA|TRBD1|TRBJ1-2
CASLRGDRGYAF
TGTGCCAGCCTCAGGGGGGATAGAGGCTACGCCTTC
>TRBV4-1|many|TRBD2|TRBJ2-7
CASSPRDSGSSYEQYF
TGCGCCAGCAGCCCCCGGGATAGCGGGAGTTCCTACGAGCAGTACTTC
>TRBV6-5|NA|NA|TRBJ2-1
CASSSLGQGVKNEQFF
TGTGCCAGCAGTTCCCTGGGGCAGGGCGTTAAGAATGAGCAGTTCTTC
>TRBV12-3/TRBV12-4|many|TRBD1|TRBJ1-2
CASTPGRDRGPHGYTF
TGTGCCAGCACCCCCGGGAGGGACAGGGGACCGCATGGCTACACCTTC
>TRBV7-9|NA|NA|TRBJ1-2
CASTPGWGRNYGCTF
TGTGCCAGCACCCCCGGTTGGGGTAGAAACTATGGCTGCACCTTC
>TRBV4-1|NA|NA|TRBJ2-7
CASSRRWSGTNSYEQYF
TGCGCCAGCAGCCGAAGGTGGTCGGGGACGAACTCCTACGAGCAGTACTTC
>TRBV7-8|many|NA|TRBJ2-1
CASSLAGLAPRGGVYNEQFF
TGTGCCAGCAGCTTAGCGGGGCTAGCGCCCAGAGGGGGGGTCTACAATGAGCAGTTCTTC
>TRBV20-1|medium-sized|NA|TRBJ2-7
CSALPLVPPYEQYF
TGCAGTGCCCTCCCCCTAGTACCACCATACGAGCAGTACTTC